Following are 29 T cell receptor beta chains from one sample sequenced in a study of blood T cell repertoires in COVID-19. Assay: immunoSEQ multiplex PCR; the TCRdb copy retains only in-frame clones and omits some. The data contain around 280,000 clones, around 91% of them singletons. Sequencing used PBMCs or T cells enriched from blood (not recorded which). The receptors shown here come from a woman under 30 with acute COVID-19.

This chain links TRBV2 with TRBJ1-1; D uncertain. CDR1 is SNHLY and CDR2 is FYNNEI in the germline V gene. Between the trimmed V and J ends, which lost 7 bases and 9 bases, there was a span of 12 bases. There are 11 residues in the CDR3. In DNA form, the CDR3 reads TGTGCCAGCACCTTGAGGCTAAAAGCTTTCTTT. Protein product: CASTLRLKAFF.

The chain combines TRBV9 with TRBJ2-3; 7 bases match TRBD2. The CDR3 has 18 amino acids. The J segment lost 1 base and the V segment lost 3 bases, leaving 14 bases of the junction unmatched. The germline V gene has CDR1 SGDLS and CDR2 YYNGEE. The CDR3 region has the DNA TGTGCCAGCAGCGCCGTGGCTAGCGGAGCCCTGGGCACAGATACGCAGTATTTT. Amino acids: CASSAVASGALGTDTQYF.

The table lists this clone with a count of one. The chain combines TRBV7-9 with TRBJ2-1, with a weak D call TRBD1 (5 bases). CDR3 length: 17 residues. V was trimmed by 8 bases and J by 4 bases, leaving 24 bases between them. Germline V lookup: CDR1 SEHNR, CDR2 FQNEAQ (reference sequence). The CDR3 region has the DNA TGTGCCAGCGGATTATGGGCCCGTGGCAGGGCGTACAATGAGCAGTTCTTC. Translating gives CASGLWARGRAYNEQFF. The complete variable domain, with remaining parts taken from reference TRBV7-9 and TRBJ2-1, reads DTGVSQNPRHKITKRGQNVTFRCDPISEHNRLYWYRQTLGQGPEFLTYFQNEAQLEKSRLLSDRFSAERPKGSFSTLEIQRTEQGDSAMYLCASGLWARGRAYNEQFFGPGTRLTVL.

V and J are TRBV27 and TRBJ2-2; D call uncertain. Germline CDR1 MNHEY, CDR2 SMNVEV (reference sequence). The germline V and J ends were trimmed by 5 bases and 3 bases, with 16 bases remaining between them. This CDR3 is built from 16 residues. DNA for the CDR3: TGTGCCAGCAGTATAAGTGGCCGGGTTTACACCGGGGAGCTGTTTTTT. Protein: CASSISGRVYTGELFF.

The sample holds a few counts of this clone. The genes are TRBV5-6 and TRBJ1-2; D call uncertain. The CDR3 runs 16 residues. The germline V gene has CDR1 SGHDT and CDR2 YYEEEE. Between the trimmed V and J ends, which lost 4 bases and 2 bases, there was a span of 18 bases. The CDR3 loop is CASSHRGRAGNYGYTF. CDR3 nucleotides: TGTGCCAGCAGCCATAGAGGGCGAGCCGGGAACTATGGCTACACCTTC.

This rearrangement joins TRBV6-1 to TRBJ2-3, with TRBD2 identical over 7 bases. This CDR3 contains 15 residues. J was trimmed by 5 bases and V by 0 bases; bases with no gene match: 5. Germline V gene data show CDR1 as MNHNS and CDR2 as SASEGT. Here the CDR3 DNA reads TGTGCCAGCAGTGAAGCTTCGCGGGAGTTAGATACGCAGTATTTT. This codes for CASSEASRELDTQYF.

This clone was picked up a small number of times. This chain joins TRBV4-1 and TRBJ2-7; D remains ambiguous. Germline-derived CDR1 and CDR2 are MGHRA and YSYEKL. Trimming took 1 base from V and 3 from J, leaving 10 bases between them. The CDR3 sequence is 14 residues long. The CDR3 loop is CASSQALRLYEQYF. DNA of the CDR3: TGCGCCAGCAGCCAAGCGCTCCGACTCTACGAGCAGTACTTC.

This clone appeared once. The chain links TRBV5-6 to TRBJ2-7; 8 bases are a match to TRBD2. Unmatched junction bases numbered 6, after V lost 3 bases and J lost 4 bases. CDR3 length: 14 amino acids. Germline CDR1 reads SGHDT; CDR2 reads YYEEEE. Written as DNA, the CDR3 is TGTGCCAGCAGCTCGACACTAGCGGTTTACGAGCAGTACTTC. The encoded protein is CASSSTLAVYEQYF.

V usage is TRBV7-9 and J usage is TRBJ2-7, with D perhaps TRBD2 (6 bases). Trimming stripped 6 bases from V and 0 bases from J, with 15 bases between. CDR3 size: 15 residues. Per the germline V gene, CDR1 is SEHNR and CDR2 is FQNEAQ (reference sequence). Here the CDR3 DNA reads TGTGCCAGCAGTTATACCGGGAGAAGCTCCTACGAGCAGTACTTC. As protein: CASSYTGRSSYEQYF. Using reference TRBV7-9 and TRBJ2-7 for the parts outside the CDR3, the full variable domain is DTGVSQNPRHKITKRGQNVTFRCDPISEHNRLYWYRQTLGQGPEFLTYFQNEAQLEKSRLLSDRFSAERPKGSFSTLEIQRTEQGDSAMYLCASSYTGRSSYEQYFGPGTRLTVT.

The chain combines TRBV20-1 with TRBJ2-1; a weak D match, TRBD2 (6 bases). The V end was cut by 3 bases, the J end by 15 bases, with 24 bases between. Looked up from germline, CDR1 is DFQATT and CDR2 is SNEGSKA (reference sequence). The CDR3 is 14 amino acids. CDR3 in DNA: TGCAGTGCTAGTCTCGTGGGTGGAACTGACGGGGGGTTCTTC. It is translated as CSASLVGGTDGGFF.

This clone was counted a few times. The rearrangement links TRBV10-1 to TRBJ2-5, with 7 nucleotides matching TRBD1. Germline CDR1 is WNHNN and CDR2 is SYGVQD (reference sequence). This CDR3 is 13 amino acids long. V lost 1 base and J lost 9; bases outside the gene matches: 5. The chain's CDR3 is CASSEYRGSAQYF. In nucleotides, the CDR3 is TGCGCCAGCAGTGAGTACAGGGGTTCTGCCCAGTACTTC.

This clone was counted once. This chain uses TRBV11-2 with TRBJ1-1; no clear D. From germline, CDR1 is SGHAT and CDR2 FQNNGV. V was cut by 2 bases and J by 5 bases, with 9 bases left in between. The CDR3 runs to 13 residues. DNA for the CDR3: TGTGCCAGCAGCTTAAACAGAGGGACTGAAGCTTTCTTT. This translates into CASSLNRGTEAFF.

The chain combines TRBV20-1 with TRBJ2-2; 7 nucleotides align to TRBD2. CDR1 is DFQATT, CDR2 SNEGSKA, per germline (reference sequence). The junction had 10 bases not matched to a gene; V was cut back by 3 bases and J by 6 bases. The CDR3 contains 15 residues. The CDR3 DNA is TGCAGTGCTAGTGCCAGCGGGGCGGGGCCCGGGGAGCTGTTTTTT. Its translation: CSASASGAGPGELFF.

The chain combines TRBV10-1 with TRBJ2-2, with D possibly being TRBD2 (6 bases). The germline V and J ends were trimmed by 0 bases and 6 bases, with 26 bases remaining between them. This CDR3 contains 20 residues. The V gene's germline CDR1 is WNHNN and CDR2 SYGVQD (reference sequence). The CDR3 region is CASSESVEISGFSPAGELFF. The CDR3 region has the DNA TGCGCCAGCAGTGAGTCGGTAGAGATTAGCGGATTCTCTCCAGCCGGGGAGCTGTTTTTT.

The chain has TRBV30 and TRBJ1-2; 8 nucleotides line up with TRBD1. Germline CDR1 reads GTSNPN; CDR2 reads SVGIG (reference sequence). The length of the CDR3 is 17 residues. The trim removed 2 bases at V and 6 bases at J, leaving 17 bases unmatched. The CDR3 DNA reads TGTGCCTGGAGTCCTCCCCAATACGACAGGGGCCCCCATGGCTACACCTTC. Protein product: CAWSPPQYDRGPHGYTF.

J is TRBJ2-7 and V is TRBV3-1 (or the pseudogene TRBV3-2); D ambiguous. CDR1 is LGHDT, CDR2 YNNKEL, per germline (reference sequence). V was shortened by 3 bases and J by 4 bases, with 7 bases between the two germline ends. This CDR3 comprises 12 residues. The CDR3 loop reads CASSQSAYEQYF. DNA for the CDR3: TGTGCCAGCAGCCAGTCAGCGTACGAGCAGTACTTC.

The chain is built from TRBV29-1 and TRBJ2-7; 11 bases are shared with TRBD2. Trimming cost V 3 bases and J 2 bases; bases outside gene matches: 6. In germline, CDR1 is SQVTM, CDR2 ANQGSEA. This CDR3 is built from 15 residues. CDR3 sequence (DNA): TGCAGCGTTGATGGAACTAGCGGGAGAGCCTACGAGCAGTACTTC. Its protein is CSVDGTSGRAYEQYF.

V gene TRBV11-2 combines with J gene TRBJ2-1; TRBD2 matches at 14 bases. The trim removed 6 bases at V and 5 bases at J, leaving 9 bases unmatched. The germline V gene has CDR1 SGHAT and CDR2 FQNNGV. The CDR3 totals 17 residues. The DNA of the CDR3 is TGTGCCAGCAGTAGGGGGACTAGCGGGAGAGGGGACAATGAGCAGTTCTTC. Protein product: CASSRGTSGRGDNEQFF.

The genes are TRBV27 and TRBJ2-7; TRBD2 matches at 7 bases. The V gene's germline CDR1 is MNHEY and CDR2 SMNVEV (reference sequence). V lost 3 bases to trimming and J lost 6 bases; unmatched junction nucleotides: 8. This CDR3 is built from 14 residues. The CDR3 region is CASSFLGGGGEQYF. Here the CDR3 DNA reads TGTGCCAGCAGTTTTTTAGGTGGCGGGGGCGAGCAGTACTTC.

The chain joins TRBV28 to TRBJ1-2; 8 bases line up with TRBD1. The germline CDR1 and CDR2 sequences are MDHEN and SYDVKM. The CDR3 totals 12 residues. V gave up 8 bases and J gave up 2 bases; unmatched junction bases: 1. This CDR3 is CASRTGNYGYTF. The CDR3, as DNA: TGTGCCAGCCGGACAGGGAACTATGGCTACACCTTC.

The rearrangement joins TRBV6-5 to TRBJ2-3; the D gene is possibly TRBD2 (5 bases). The germline V gene has CDR1 MNHEY and CDR2 SVGAGI. With 2 bases removed from V and 2 bases from J, the gap between germline ends came to 11 bases. The CDR3 has 15 residues. CDR3 in amino acids: CASSYLGLITDTQYF. The CDR3, as DNA: TGTGCCAGCAGTTACCTCGGACTCATCACAGATACGCAGTATTTT.

The count of this clone is one. The chain couples TRBV28 to TRBJ1-2; no firm D call. Trimming shortened V by 6 bases and J by 4 bases, and 9 bases separated the two germline ends. CDR3 length equals 12 residues. Per germline, CDR1 MDHEN and CDR2 SYDVKM. CDR3 loop: CASSLTVYGYTF. The CDR3 bases are TGTGCCAGCAGCCTAACGGTCTATGGCTACACCTTC.

The rearrangement links TRBV6-2 or TRBV6-3 to TRBJ2-3; possibly TRBD1 for D (5 bases). The CDR3 extends over 16 amino acids. V was shortened by 3 bases and J by 0 bases, with 13 bases between the two germline ends. Germline loops: CDR1 MNHEY, CDR2 SVGEGT. CDR3 sequence: CASSYDGALSTDTQYF. The CDR3 nucleotides read TGTGCCAGCAGTTATGATGGGGCACTTAGCACAGATACGCAGTATTTT.

J is TRBJ2-7 and V is TRBV5-1, with TRBD2 matching over 10 bases. Germline V gives CDR1 SGHRS, CDR2 YFSETQ. J was trimmed by 0 bases and V by 1 base; bases with no gene match: 13. This CDR3 is 19 amino acids long. The CDR3: CASSLRLVPTSGTSYEQYF. In DNA, the CDR3 is TGCGCCAGCAGCTTGCGTTTGGTTCCTACTAGCGGGACCTCCTACGAGCAGTACTTC.

The rearrangement links TRBV6-5 to TRBJ2-3; D possibly corresponds to TRBD2 (6 bases). The CDR3 covers 15 residues. Germline loops: CDR1 MNHEY, CDR2 SVGAGI. Trimming took 6 bases from V and 0 from J, leaving 13 bases between them. Here the CDR3 DNA reads TGTGCCAGCAGGAAAACTAGCTCTAGCACAGATACGCAGTATTTT. It codes for CASRKTSSSTDTQYF.

This sequence joins TRBV27 and TRBJ2-7; no clear D gene. CDR1 and CDR2 (germline): MNHEY, SMNVEV (reference sequence). The CDR3 is 11 amino acids. V gave up 3 bases and J gave up 6 bases, with 6 bases separating them. The CDR3, as DNA: TGTGCCAGCAGTTTCGGGTCCGAGCAGTACTTC. Translating it yields CASSFGSEQYF.

This chain joins TRBV5-1 and TRBJ2-5, with D possibly TRBD1 on 6 matching bases. Between the trimmed V and J ends, which lost 4 bases and 2 bases, there was a span of 9 bases. The CDR3 has 13 residues. Germline V lookup: CDR1 SGHRS, CDR2 YFSETQ. In DNA, the CDR3 is TGCGCCAGCAGCAAGGGACAACAAGAGACCCAGTACTTC. Its translation is CASSKGQQETQYF.

V and J are TRBV5-1 and TRBJ2-1; D might be TRBD1 (5 bases). V lost 0 bases and J lost 5, with 12 bases in between. Germline CDR1 is SGHRS and CDR2 is YFSETQ. This CDR3 has 15 amino acids. The CDR3 spells CASSLAGRVDNEQFF. The CDR3 nucleotides read TGCGCCAGCAGCTTGGCCGGCAGGGTTGACAATGAGCAGTTCTTC.

The chain employs TRBV15 and TRBJ2-5, with a tentative D call TRBD2 (5 bases). V was trimmed by 3 bases and J by 2 bases, leaving 10 bases between them. This CDR3 has 14 residues. In germline, CDR1 is LNHNV, CDR2 YYDKDF (reference sequence). CDR3 bases: TGTGCCACCAGCAGGGGAGCGGATCAAGAGACCCAGTACTTC. This translates into CATSRGADQETQYF.